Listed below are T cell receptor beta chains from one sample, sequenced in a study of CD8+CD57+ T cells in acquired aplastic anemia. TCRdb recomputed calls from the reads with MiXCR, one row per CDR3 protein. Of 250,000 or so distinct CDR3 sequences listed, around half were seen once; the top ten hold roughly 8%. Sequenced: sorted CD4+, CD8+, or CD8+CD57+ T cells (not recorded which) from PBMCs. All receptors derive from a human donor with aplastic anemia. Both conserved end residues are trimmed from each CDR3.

CDR3 protein: ASSLGRGGYT; CDR3 length: 10; V gene: TRBV7-9
CDR3 protein: ASSQVRPVETQY; CDR3 length: 12; V gene: TRBV7-6
CDR3 protein: ASSPLGPRSTDTQY; CDR3 length: 14; V gene: TRBV7-6
CDR3 protein: ASSPDLAGVTDTQY; CDR3 length: 14; V gene: TRBV7-7
CDR3 protein: SARAQMNTEAF; CDR3 length: 11; V gene: TRBV20-1
CDR3 protein: ASSDRVHDTEAF; CDR3 length: 12; V gene: TRBV19
CDR3 protein: ASSQRTGNTYEQY; CDR3 length: 13; V gene: TRBV4-1
CDR3 protein: ASRDDGLAEDYEQY; CDR3 length: 14; V gene: TRBV6-5
CDR3 protein: ASSLVAGVSEKLF; CDR3 length: 13; V gene: TRBV5-6
CDR3 protein: ASSKDNEQF; CDR3 length: 9; V gene: TRBV2
CDR3 protein: ASSLIAGGNYEQY; CDR3 length: 13; V gene: TRBV5-6
CDR3 protein: ATSGQPSREQY; CDR3 length: 11; V gene: TRBV15
CDR3 protein: ASSESIGTGYEQY; CDR3 length: 13; V gene: TRBV10-2
CDR3 protein: SARKLAGETQY; CDR3 length: 11; V gene: TRBV20-1
CDR3 protein: ASSPWEVRETQY; CDR3 length: 12; V gene: TRBV7-9
CDR3 protein: ASSSGTARGKLF; CDR3 length: 12; V gene: TRBV12-3/TRBV12-4
CDR3 protein: ASSKEASGDLLSTDTQY; CDR3 length: 17; V gene: TRBV19
CDR3 protein: ATRYVRDAVNTEAF; CDR3 length: 14; V gene: TRBV6-2/TRBV6-3
CDR3 protein: SAREGTGDSGEQY; CDR3 length: 13; V gene: TRBV20-1
CDR3 protein: ASTPPEPTSRKLF; CDR3 length: 13; V gene: TRBV19
CDR3 protein: ATSRDGAGGTDTQY; CDR3 length: 14; V gene: TRBV15
CDR3 protein: SARDFRDTQY; CDR3 length: 10; V gene: TRBV20-1
CDR3 protein: ASSLAGGAFETQY; CDR3 length: 13; V gene: TRBV5-1
CDR3 protein: ASSQDQNRGRQGYT; CDR3 length: 14; V gene: TRBV4-3
CDR3 protein: ASSQGQGGSPLH; CDR3 length: 12; V gene: TRBV7-8
CDR3 protein: AISEGGSTDTQY; CDR3 length: 12; V gene: TRBV10-3
CDR3 protein: ASRLQGEEGYT; CDR3 length: 11; V gene: TRBV19
CDR3 protein: ASMLAGTTQETQY; CDR3 length: 13; V gene: TRBV2
CDR3 protein: SVWNYRDGGTNVLT; CDR3 length: 14; V gene: TRBV29-1
CDR3 protein: ASTQHASGEDNEKLF; CDR3 length: 15; V gene: TRBV9
CDR3 protein: ASRMSGGAYNEQF; CDR3 length: 13; V gene: TRBV7-2
CDR3 protein: ASARENGVGYEQY; CDR3 length: 13; V gene: TRBV19
CDR3 protein: AGSQRDRDYNEQF; CDR3 length: 13; V gene: TRBV4-3
CDR3 protein: ASSEREGYGYT; CDR3 length: 11; V gene: TRBV2
CDR3 protein: ATSRPRGLAGEGGTDTQY; CDR3 length: 18; V gene: TRBV15
CDR3 protein: ASSNDREQPQH; CDR3 length: 11; V gene: TRBV19
CDR3 protein: ASSRTSTGQNTEAF; CDR3 length: 14; V gene: TRBV9